Sequencing of this T cell receptor (beta chain) was carried out in a study of CD8+ T cells in alopecia areata. This CDR3 spans 14 amino acids. CDR1 is MGHRA, CDR2 YSYEKL, per germline. The junction had 1 base not matched to a gene; V was cut back by 4 bases and J by 3 bases. Sequencing relied on a cDNA template that was reverse transcribed from extracted RNA. Libraries were prepared by immunoSEQ multiplex PCR; TCRdb keeps only in-frame clonotypes and omits some of them. The sample carries 100,000 to 150,000 clones, around three fifths recorded once. Sequences were derived from CD4+ T cells sorted from blood, sampled at week 0. The chain has TRBV4-1 and TRBJ2-1; 9 bases agree with TRBD1. The sequence came from a human donor with alopecia areata. CDR3 loop: CASSLDRGYNEQFF. The CDR3 nucleotides are TGCGCCAGCAGCCTGGACAGGGGCTACAATGAGCAGTTCTTC.